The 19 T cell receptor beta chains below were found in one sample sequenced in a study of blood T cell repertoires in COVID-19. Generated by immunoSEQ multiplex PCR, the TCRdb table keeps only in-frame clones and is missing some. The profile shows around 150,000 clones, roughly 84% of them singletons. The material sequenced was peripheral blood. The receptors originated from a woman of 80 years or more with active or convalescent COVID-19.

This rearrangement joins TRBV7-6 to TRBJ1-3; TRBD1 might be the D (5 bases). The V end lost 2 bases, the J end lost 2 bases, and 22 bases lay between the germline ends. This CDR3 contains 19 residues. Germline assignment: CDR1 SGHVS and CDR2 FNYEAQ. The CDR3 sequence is CASSLQGRFVTAPGNTIYF. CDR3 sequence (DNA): TGTGCCAGCAGCTTACAGGGTCGGTTCGTTACCGCTCCTGGAAACACCATATATTTT. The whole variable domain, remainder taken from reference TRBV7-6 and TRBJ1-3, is GAGVSQSPRYKVTKRGQDVALRCDPISGHVSLYWYRQALGQGPEFLTYFNYEAQQDKSGLPNDRFSAERPEGSISTLTIQRTEQRDSAMYRCASSLQGRFVTAPGNTIYFGEGSWLTVV.

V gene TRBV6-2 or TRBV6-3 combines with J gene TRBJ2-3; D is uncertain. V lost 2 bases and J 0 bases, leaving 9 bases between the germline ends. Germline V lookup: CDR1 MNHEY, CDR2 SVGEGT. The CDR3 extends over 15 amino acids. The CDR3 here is CASSYRLQSTDTQYF. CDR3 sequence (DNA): TGTGCCAGCAGTTACAGACTGCAAAGCACAGATACGCAGTATTTT.

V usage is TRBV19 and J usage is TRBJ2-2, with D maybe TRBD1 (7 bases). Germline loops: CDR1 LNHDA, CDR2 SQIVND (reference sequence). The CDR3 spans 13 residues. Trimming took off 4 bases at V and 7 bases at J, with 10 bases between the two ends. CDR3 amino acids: CASSNRGGGELFF. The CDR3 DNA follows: TGTGCCAGTAGTAACAGGGGAGGCGGGGAGCTGTTTTTT.

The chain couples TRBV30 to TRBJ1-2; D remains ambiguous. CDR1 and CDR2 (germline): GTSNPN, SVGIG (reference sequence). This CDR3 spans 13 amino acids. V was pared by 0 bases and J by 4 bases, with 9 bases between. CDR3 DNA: TGTGCCTGGAGTGTACTAGCGAGCTATGGCTACACCTTC. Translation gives CAWSVLASYGYTF.

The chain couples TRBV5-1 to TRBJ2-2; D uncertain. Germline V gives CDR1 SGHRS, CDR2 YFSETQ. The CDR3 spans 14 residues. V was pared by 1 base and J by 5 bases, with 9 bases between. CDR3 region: CASSLNGETGELFF. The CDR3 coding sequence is TGCGCCAGCAGCTTGAACGGAGAGACCGGGGAGCTGTTTTTT.

The chain's CDR3 is CASSMQGVGGTTEAFF. CDR3 DNA: TGTGCCAGCAGTATGCAAGGGGTGGGCGGTACCACTGAAGCTTTCTTT. The chain links TRBV6-2 or TRBV6-3 to TRBJ1-1; the D gene is possibly TRBD1 (5 bases). CDR3 size: 16 residues. V gave up 5 bases and J gave up 4 bases, with 20 bases separating them. Per germline, CDR1 MNHEY and CDR2 SVGEGT.

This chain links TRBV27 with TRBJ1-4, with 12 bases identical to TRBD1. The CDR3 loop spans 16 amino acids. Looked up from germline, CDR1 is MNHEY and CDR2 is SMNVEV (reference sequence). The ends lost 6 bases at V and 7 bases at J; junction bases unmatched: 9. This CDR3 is CASSRLRDRGPEKLFF. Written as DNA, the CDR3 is TGTGCCAGCAGCCGCTTACGGGACAGGGGGCCTGAAAAACTGTTTTTT.

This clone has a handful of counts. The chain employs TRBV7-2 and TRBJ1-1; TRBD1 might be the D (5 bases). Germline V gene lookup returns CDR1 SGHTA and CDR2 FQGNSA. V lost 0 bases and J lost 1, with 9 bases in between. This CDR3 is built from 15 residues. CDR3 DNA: TGTGCCAGCAGCTTAGCCCTGGGGGGGAACACTGAAGCTTTCTTT. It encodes CASSLALGGNTEAFF.

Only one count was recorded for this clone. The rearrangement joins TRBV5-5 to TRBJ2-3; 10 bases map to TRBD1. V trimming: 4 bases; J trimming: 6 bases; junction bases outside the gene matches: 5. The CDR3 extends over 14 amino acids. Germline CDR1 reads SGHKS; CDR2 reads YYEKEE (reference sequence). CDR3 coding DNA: TGTGCCAGCAGCCGACAGGGGGCAGGGGATACGCAGTATTTT. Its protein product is CASSRQGAGDTQYF.

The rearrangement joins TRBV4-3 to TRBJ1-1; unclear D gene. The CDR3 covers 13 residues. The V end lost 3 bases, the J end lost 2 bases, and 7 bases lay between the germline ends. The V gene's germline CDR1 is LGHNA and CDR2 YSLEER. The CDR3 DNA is TGCGCCAGCAGCCAGGCAGTAAACACTGAAGCTTTCTTT. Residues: CASSQAVNTEAFF.

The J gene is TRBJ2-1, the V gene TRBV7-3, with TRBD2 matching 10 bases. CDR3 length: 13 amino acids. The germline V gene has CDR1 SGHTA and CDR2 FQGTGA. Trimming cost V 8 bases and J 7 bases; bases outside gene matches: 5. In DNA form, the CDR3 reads TGTGCCAGCTCCCGGACTAGCGGAAATGAGCAGTTCTTC. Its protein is CASSRTSGNEQFF. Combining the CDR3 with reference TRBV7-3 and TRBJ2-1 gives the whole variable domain GAGVSQTPSNKVTEKGKYVELRCDPISGHTALYWYRQSLGQGPEFLIYFQGTGAADDSGLPNDRFFAVRPEGSVSTLKIQRTERGDSAVYLCASSRTSGNEQFFGPGTRLTVL.

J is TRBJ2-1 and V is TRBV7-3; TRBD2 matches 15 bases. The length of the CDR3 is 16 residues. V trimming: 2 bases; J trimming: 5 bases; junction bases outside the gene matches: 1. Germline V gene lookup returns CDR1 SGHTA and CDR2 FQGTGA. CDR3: CASSLGTSGRNNEQFF. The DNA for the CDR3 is TGTGCCAGCAGCTTAGGGACTAGCGGGAGGAACAATGAGCAGTTCTTC. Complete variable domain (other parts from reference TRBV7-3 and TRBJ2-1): GAGVSQTPSNKVTEKGKYVELRCDPISGHTALYWYRQSLGQGPEFLIYFQGTGAADDSGLPNDRFFAVRPEGSVSTLKIQRTERGDSAVYLCASSLGTSGRNNEQFFGPGTRLTVL.

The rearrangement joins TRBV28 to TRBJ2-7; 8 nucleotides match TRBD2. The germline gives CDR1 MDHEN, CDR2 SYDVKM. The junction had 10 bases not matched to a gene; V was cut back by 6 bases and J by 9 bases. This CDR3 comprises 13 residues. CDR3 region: CASRASGPTRQYF. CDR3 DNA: TGTGCCAGCAGAGCTAGCGGGCCTACGAGGCAGTACTTC. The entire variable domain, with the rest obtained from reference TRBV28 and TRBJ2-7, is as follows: DVKVTQSSRYLVKRTGEKVFLECVQDMDHENMFWYRQDPGLGLRLIYFSYDVKMKEKGDIPEGYSVSREKKERFSLILESASTNQTSMYLCASRASGPTRQYFGPGTRLTVT.

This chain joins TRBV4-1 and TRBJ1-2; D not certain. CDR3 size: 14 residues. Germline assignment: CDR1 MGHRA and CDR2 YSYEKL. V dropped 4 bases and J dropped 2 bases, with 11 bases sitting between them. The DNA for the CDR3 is TGCGCCAGCAGCCCAGGAGGCCAGAACTATGGCTACACCTTC. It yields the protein CASSPGGQNYGYTF.

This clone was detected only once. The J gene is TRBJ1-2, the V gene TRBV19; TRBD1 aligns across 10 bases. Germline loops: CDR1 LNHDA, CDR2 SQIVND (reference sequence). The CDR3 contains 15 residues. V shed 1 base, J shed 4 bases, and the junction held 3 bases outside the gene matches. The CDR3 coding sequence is TGTGCCAGTAGTATAGGGACAGGGGGAGCCTATGGCTACACCTTC. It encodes CASSIGTGGAYGYTF.

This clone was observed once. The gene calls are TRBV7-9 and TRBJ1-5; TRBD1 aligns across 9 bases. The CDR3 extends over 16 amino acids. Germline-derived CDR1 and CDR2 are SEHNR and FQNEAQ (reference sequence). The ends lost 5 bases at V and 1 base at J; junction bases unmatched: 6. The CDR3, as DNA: TGTGCCAGCAGCCCCGGGACAGGGAAAAGCAATCAGCCCCAGCATTTT. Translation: CASSPGTGKSNQPQHF.

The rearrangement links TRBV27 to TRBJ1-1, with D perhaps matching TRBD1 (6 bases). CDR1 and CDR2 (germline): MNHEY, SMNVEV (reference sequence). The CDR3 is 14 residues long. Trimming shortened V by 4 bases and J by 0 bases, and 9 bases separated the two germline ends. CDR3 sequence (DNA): TGTGCCAGCAGTTCGGACAGATTGAACACTGAAGCTTTCTTT. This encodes CASSSDRLNTEAFF.

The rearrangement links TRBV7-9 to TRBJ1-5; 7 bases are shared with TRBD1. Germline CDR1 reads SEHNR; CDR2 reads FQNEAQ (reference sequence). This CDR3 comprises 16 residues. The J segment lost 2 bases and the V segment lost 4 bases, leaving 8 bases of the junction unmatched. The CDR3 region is CASSSLGTAGNQPQHF. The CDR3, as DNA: TGTGCCAGCAGCTCCCTCGGGACAGCGGGCAATCAGCCCCAGCATTTT. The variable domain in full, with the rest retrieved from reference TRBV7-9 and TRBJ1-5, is DTGVSQNPRHKITKRGQNVTFRCDPISEHNRLYWYRQTLGQGPEFLTYFQNEAQLEKSRLLSDRFSAERPKGSFSTLEIQRTEQGDSAMYLCASSSLGTAGNQPQHFGDGTRLSIL.

CDR3 DNA sequence: TGTGCCAGCAGCCCAGGACAGATCTATGGCTACACCTTC. This sequence encodes CASSPGQIYGYTF. This chain joins TRBV7-9 and TRBJ1-2; a possible D gene is TRBD1 (6 bases). Trimming pared 5 bases from V and 4 bases from J, leaving 11 bases between. CDR3 size: 13 residues. CDR1 and CDR2 from the germline V gene are SEHNR and FQNEAQ (reference sequence).